This T cell receptor beta chain was sequenced for a study of T-cell memory formation after mild COVID-19. Study observations and caveats: Mainly in CM and EM were contracting CD4+ clones; CD8+ were in EMRA.

Employing constant-segment primers, 5'RACE generated TCR alpha and TCR beta cDNA libraries bearing sample barcodes and UMIs. One entry per CDR3 protein, called by TCRdb with MiXCR from the 5' RACE reads. Of 200,000 to 250,000 distinct CDR3 sequences in the sample, about 9.2% were seen once. The V gene's germline CDR1 is SGHRS and CDR2 YFSETQ. V shed 0 bases and J shed 5 bases, with 14 bases lying between them. This CDR3 contains 15 residues. This clonotype turned up a few times. Its cognate antigen is unknown. Input material: PBMCs or a T cell subset sorted from them (not recorded which). This sequence was found in a man in his late teens or twenties who had mild COVID-19 (a few samples of this study predate the infection). Cell type and time point are not known. V is TRBV5-1 and J is TRBJ1-1, with no clear D. The CDR3 sequence: CASSLEMEGWTEAFF. CDR3 nucleotide sequence: TGCGCCAGCAGCTTGGAGATGGAGGGATGGACTGAAGCTTTCTTT.